This TCR beta chain was retrieved from a study of response to subunit inactivated influenza vaccine. TCRdb passed the RT-PCR reads through MiXCR, listing each CDR3 protein once. The repertoire holds a few hundred thousand distinct CDR3 sequences, 7.2% seen once, with roughly 14% in the top ten. Study-wide results and caveats: With each seasonal influenza vaccination, the authors suggested, few new T cells are recruited.

The V gene end was trimmed by 4 bases and the J gene end by 5 bases; junction bases not matched to a gene: 8. The CDR3 has 15 residues. Germline V gene data show CDR1 as PRHDT and CDR2 as FYEKMQ (reference sequence). This clonotype was observed a handful of times. The antigen is undetermined. Source: PBMCs from blood, taken around 25 months after vaccination. The V and J genes are TRBV13 and TRBJ2-7; TRBD1 aligns across 10 bases. The clonotype comes from a man in his fifties or sixties who received an inactivated influenza vaccine. The CDR3 is CASSYRGQGIDEQYF. The CDR3 nucleotides read TGTGCCAGCAGCTACAGGGGACAGGGGATCGACGAGCAGTACTTC.